Listed here is a single T cell receptor (beta chain). This specimen comes from a study of CD8 T cells in Susac syndrome. RNA amounts of roughly 0.45 to 1 ug underwent reverse transcription with random hexamers. TCRdb called the immunoSEQ multiplex PCR reads again in MiXCR, with one record for every CDR3 protein. The sample consists of 150,000 or so distinct CDR3 sequences, 95% of them appearing once. The TCR comes from a human donor with Susac syndrome. The specimen was CD4+ T cells from PBMCs.

DNA for the CDR3: TGCGCCAGCAGCTTAGTGCAGGGGGCAAGGAATGAGCAGTTCTTC. Translating gives CASSLVQGARNEQFF. The chain uses TRBV5-1 and TRBJ2-1, with 8 bases aligning to TRBD1. Germline assignment: CDR1 SGHRS and CDR2 YFSETQ. The CDR3 is 15 amino acids. Trimming took 2 bases from V and 7 from J; bases not matched to a gene: 8. Drawing the rest from reference TRBV5-1 and TRBJ2-1, the complete variable domain is KAGVTQTPRYLIKTRGQQVTLSCSPISGHRSVSWYQQTPGQGLQFLFEYFSETQRNKGNFPGRFSGRQFSNSRSEMNVSTLELGDSALYLCASSLVQGARNEQFFGPGTRLTVL.